A single sample is the source of the 16 T cell receptor beta chains below, sequenced in a study of blood T cell repertoires in COVID-19 (dated by TCRdb to about 2020). Library preparation used the immunoSEQ multiplex PCR assay. TCRdb retrieved this table from immuneACCESS and kept in-frame rearrangements only. Not all clones are present; in checked studies, unresolved V genes account for under half, and no reason is known for the remainder. The sample has around 30,000 clones on record, 75% to 90% of them singletons. The top ten clones comprise 7.3% of the sample. Input material: peripheral blood. Receptors were obtained from a human donor in a cohort sampled during active COVID-19.

This rearrangement joins TRBV27 to TRBJ2-3, with a possible D match to TRBD1 (6 bases). Germline V gives CDR1 MNHEY, CDR2 SMNVEV (reference sequence). Trimming stripped 8 bases from V and 2 bases from J, with 17 bases between. This CDR3 region has 15 residues. CDR3 bases: TGTGCCAGCGGAATACAGGGACGGGCCACAGATACGCAGTATTTT. Translation gives CASGIQGRATDTQYF.

The J gene is TRBJ2-7, the V gene TRBV7-9, with D perhaps matching TRBD1 (5 bases). The CDR3 has 14 amino acids. Between the trimmed V and J ends, which lost 5 bases and 4 bases, there was a span of 15 bases. Germline assignment: CDR1 SEHNR and CDR2 FQNEAQ (reference sequence). CDR3: CASSQSTAAYEQYF. For the CDR3, the DNA is TGTGCCAGCAGCCAGTCGACAGCCGCATACGAGCAGTACTTC.

This chain links TRBV21-1 with TRBJ1-1; TRBD1 was called by the table and not checked on the DNA. TRBV21-1 is annotated as a pseudogene. This CDR3 is built from 17 residues. The CDR3 reads CASSKVVEGQGNTEAFF. CDR3 DNA: TGTGCCAGCAGCAAAGTCGTCGAGGGACAGGGCAACACTGAAGCTTTCTTT.

The chain has TRBV27 and TRBJ2-3, with 10 bases identical to TRBD2. CDR1 is MNHEY, CDR2 SMNVEV, per germline (reference sequence). With 5 bases clipped from V and 4 bases from J, the junction kept 12 bases outside the gene matches. The length of the CDR3 is 17 residues. CDR3 sequence: CASSAGSGGAGADTQYF. CDR3 nucleotides: TGTGCCAGCAGTGCGGGGAGCGGGGGGGCCGGTGCAGATACGCAGTATTTT.

The chain's CDR3 is CASSQNRDSYSYEQYF. CDR3 bases: TGTGCCAGCTCACAAAACCGGGACAGCTACTCCTACGAGCAGTACTTC. The genes are TRBV18 and TRBJ2-7; 7 bases are shared with TRBD1. Looked up from germline, CDR1 is KGHSH and CDR2 is LQKENI. Trimming removed 4 bases from V and 0 bases from J; junction bases left unmatched: 9. The CDR3 sequence is 16 residues long. The full variable domain, completed using reference TRBV18 and TRBJ2-7, is NAGVMQNPRHLVRRRGQEARLRCSPMKGHSHVYWYRQLPEEGLKFMVYLQKENIIDESGMPKERFSAEFPKEGPSILRIQQVVRGDSAAYFCASSQNRDSYSYEQYFGPGTRLTVT.

The rearrangement links TRBV19 to TRBJ1-2; tentative D call: TRBD1 (5 bases). Trimming removed 5 bases at V and 1 base at J, with 20 bases between. Per the germline V gene, CDR1 is LNHDA and CDR2 is SQIVND (reference sequence). The CDR3 runs to 17 residues. The CDR3 loop reads CASSPRDLKGFNYGYTF. Written as DNA, the CDR3 is TGTGCCAGTAGTCCCCGGGACTTGAAGGGATTTAACTATGGCTACACCTTC.

This clone was observed a handful of times. V usage is TRBV5-1 and J usage is TRBJ1-6, with unresolved D. Trimming removed 0 bases from V and 10 bases from J, with 11 bases in between. The CDR3 is 14 amino acids. Germline lookup yields CDR1 SGHRS and CDR2 YFSETQ. CDR3 amino acids: CASSLAFANSPLHF. DNA for the CDR3: TGCGCCAGCAGCTTGGCCTTTGCGAACTCACCCCTCCACTTT.

The rearrangement joins TRBV28 to TRBJ1-6, with 10 positions matching TRBD1. Germline CDR1 reads MDHEN; CDR2 reads SYDVKM. This CDR3 has 16 amino acids. V was clipped by 4 bases and J by 4 bases; unmatched bases: 4. The CDR3 DNA reads as TGTGCCAGCAGTTACCCGGGACAGGGGTATAATTCACCCCTCCACTTT. This encodes CASSYPGQGYNSPLHF.

The chain is built from TRBV7-3 and TRBJ2-3; 9 bases map to TRBD2. The CDR3 is made up of 15 amino acids. The J segment lost 5 bases and the V segment lost 5 bases, leaving 8 bases of the junction unmatched. The germline V gene encodes CDR1 SGHTA and CDR2 FQGTGA. The CDR3 spells CASSVSGGAGDTQYF. CDR3 DNA: TGTGCCAGCAGCGTTAGCGGGGGCGCGGGAGATACGCAGTATTTT.

V is TRBV11-3 and J is TRBJ2-2; 8 nucleotides match TRBD1. Germline V CDR1 and CDR2: SGHNT, YENEEA. With 0 bases clipped from V and 8 bases from J, the junction kept 14 bases outside the gene matches. The CDR3 sequence is 18 residues long. The CDR3 bases are TGTGCCAGCAGCTTAGAAGGATGGGGACAGGAGACCAATGGGGAGCTGTTTTTT. Translating it yields CASSLEGWGQETNGELFF.

This chain uses TRBV21-1 with TRBJ2-1; the table's D call of TRBD2 was not tested on the DNA. TRBV21-1 is labeled a pseudogene. The CDR3 is made up of 11 amino acids. CDR3 in amino acids: CASSPPSEQFF. CDR3 DNA: TGTGCCAGCAGCCCCCCGAGTGAGCAGTTCTTC.

The chain employs TRBV10-3 and TRBJ2-7; tentatively, D is TRBD2 (5 bases). The CDR3 sequence is 12 residues long. V lost 4 bases, J lost 3 bases, and 7 bases lay in between. Germline V gene data show CDR1 as ENHRY and CDR2 as SYGVKD. The DNA of the CDR3 is TGTGCCATCAGTGGAACTAGCTACGAGCAGTACTTC. It is translated as CAISGTSYEQYF.

A single count supports this clone. The chain recombines TRBV5-1 with TRBJ2-7, with 9 bases matching TRBD1. V gave up 2 bases and J gave up 5 bases; unmatched junction bases: 8. The CDR3 has 15 amino acids. Looked up from germline, CDR1 is SGHRS and CDR2 is YFSETQ. CDR3 protein: CASSLTTGGVDEQYF. The CDR3 DNA follows: TGCGCCAGCAGCTTAACGACAGGGGGGGTGGACGAGCAGTACTTC.

V and J are TRBV9 and TRBJ2-2, with TRBD1 identical over 8 bases. Unmatched junction bases numbered 14, after V lost 3 bases and J lost 4 bases. This CDR3 has 18 amino acids. Germline V lookup: CDR1 SGDLS, CDR2 YYNGEE. The CDR3 sequence is CASSASLQGAAGTGELFF. The CDR3 DNA is TGTGCCAGCAGCGCTAGCCTCCAGGGGGCGGCAGGCACCGGGGAGCTGTTTTTT.

The V gene is TRBV5-4, the J gene TRBJ1-1; tentative D call: TRBD1 (5 bases). Between the trimmed V and J ends, which lost 6 bases and 1 base, there was a span of 7 bases. Germline CDR1 SGHNT, CDR2 YYREEE (reference sequence). There are 12 residues in the CDR3. The CDR3 sequence is CASNGGNTEAFF. The CDR3 region has the DNA TGTGCCAGCAACGGGGGGAACACTGAAGCTTTCTTT.

V gene TRBV10-3 combines with J gene TRBJ1-2; 10 nucleotides match TRBD1. This CDR3 region has 17 residues. From germline, CDR1 is ENHRY and CDR2 SYGVKD. V lost 4 bases, J lost 7 bases, and 15 bases stayed unmatched. CDR3 DNA sequence: TGTGCCATCAGTGTCGAGGGGACAGGGGACCCCCAGAGTGGCTACACCTTC. This gives the protein CAISVEGTGDPQSGYTF.